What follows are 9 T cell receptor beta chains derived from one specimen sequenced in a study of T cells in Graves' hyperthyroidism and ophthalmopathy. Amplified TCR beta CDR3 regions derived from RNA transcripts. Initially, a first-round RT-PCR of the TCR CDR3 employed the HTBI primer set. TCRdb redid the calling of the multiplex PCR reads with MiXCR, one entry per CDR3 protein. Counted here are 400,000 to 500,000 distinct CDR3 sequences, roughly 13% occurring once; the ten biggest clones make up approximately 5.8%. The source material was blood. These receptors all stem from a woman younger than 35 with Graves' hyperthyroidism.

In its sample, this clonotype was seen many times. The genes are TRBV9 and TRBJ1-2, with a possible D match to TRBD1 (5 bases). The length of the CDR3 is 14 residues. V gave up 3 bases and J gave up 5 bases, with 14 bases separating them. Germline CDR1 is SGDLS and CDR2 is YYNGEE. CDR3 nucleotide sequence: TGTGCCAGCAGCGCAAAGGCGGGGGGTTATGGCTACACCTTC. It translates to CASSAKAGGYGYTF.

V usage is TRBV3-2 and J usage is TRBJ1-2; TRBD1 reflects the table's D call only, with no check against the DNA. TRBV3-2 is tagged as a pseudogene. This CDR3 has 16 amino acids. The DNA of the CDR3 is TGTGCCAGCAGCCAAGGAGTACAGGGGGCCTACTATGGCTACACCTTC. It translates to CASSQGVQGAYYGYTF.

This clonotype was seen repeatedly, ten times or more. CDR3 in DNA: TGTGCCAGCAGTTTCGAGGACAGGGGTAGAATGGCCTATGGCTACACCTTC. Translating gives CASSFEDRGRMAYGYTF. The V call is TRBV6-1, the J call TRBJ1-2; 9 bases align to TRBD1. V dropped 5 bases and J dropped 4; count of bases not matched to a gene: 14. This CDR3 has 17 residues. Per the germline V gene, CDR1 is MNHNS and CDR2 is SASEGT.

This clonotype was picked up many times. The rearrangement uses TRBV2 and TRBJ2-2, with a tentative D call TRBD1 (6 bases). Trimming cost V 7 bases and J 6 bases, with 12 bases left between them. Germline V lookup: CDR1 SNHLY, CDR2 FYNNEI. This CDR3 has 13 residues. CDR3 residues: CASNRQGPGELFF. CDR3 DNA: TGTGCCAGCAACCGTCAGGGGCCCGGGGAGCTGTTTTTT.

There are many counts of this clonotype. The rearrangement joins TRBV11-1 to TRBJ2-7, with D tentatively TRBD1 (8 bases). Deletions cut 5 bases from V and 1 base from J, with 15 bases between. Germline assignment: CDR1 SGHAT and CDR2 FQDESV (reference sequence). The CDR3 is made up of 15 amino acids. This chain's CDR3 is CASSVQGGSSYEQYF. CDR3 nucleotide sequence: TGTGCCAGCAGCGTACAGGGGGGGAGTTCCTACGAGCAGTACTTC.

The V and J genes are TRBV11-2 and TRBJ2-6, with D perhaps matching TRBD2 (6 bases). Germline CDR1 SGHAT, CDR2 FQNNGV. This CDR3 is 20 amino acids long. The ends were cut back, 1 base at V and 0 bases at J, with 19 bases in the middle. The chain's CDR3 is CASSLGSYPGLSSGANVLTF. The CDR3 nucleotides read TGTGCCAGCAGCTTAGGTTCTTATCCAGGACTAAGCTCTGGGGCCAACGTCCTGACTTTC. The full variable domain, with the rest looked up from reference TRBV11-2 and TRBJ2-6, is EAGVAQSPRYKIIEKRQSVAFWCNPISGHATLYWYQQILGQGPKLLIQFQNNGVVDDSQLPKDRFSAERLKGVDSTLKIQPAKLEDSAVYLCASSLGSYPGLSSGANVLTFGAGSRLTVL.

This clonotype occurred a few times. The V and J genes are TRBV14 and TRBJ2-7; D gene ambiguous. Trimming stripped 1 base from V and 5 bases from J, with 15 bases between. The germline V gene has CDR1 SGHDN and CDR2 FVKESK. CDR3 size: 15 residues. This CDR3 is CASSQVSPTDDEQYF. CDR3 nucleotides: TGTGCCAGCAGCCAAGTCAGTCCCACCGACGACGAGCAGTACTTC. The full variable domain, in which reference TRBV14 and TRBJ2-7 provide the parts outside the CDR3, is EAGVTQFPSHSVIEKGQTVTLRCDPISGHDNLYWYRRVMGKEIKFLLHFVKESKQDESGMPNNRFLAERTGGTYSTLKVQPAELEDSGVYFCASSQVSPTDDEQYFGPGTRLTVT.

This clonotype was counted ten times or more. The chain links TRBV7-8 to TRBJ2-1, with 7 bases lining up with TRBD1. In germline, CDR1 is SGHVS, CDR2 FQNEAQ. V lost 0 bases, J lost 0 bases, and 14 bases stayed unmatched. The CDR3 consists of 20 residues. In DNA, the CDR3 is TGTGCCAGCAGCTTAGCGCGGACAGGAGCCCTTTTTAGCTCCTACAATGAGCAGTTCTTC. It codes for CASSLARTGALFSSYNEQFF.

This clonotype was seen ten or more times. CDR3 loop: CATRRSLHIQYF. As DNA, the CDR3 is TGTGCCACCAGACGGAGCCTGCACATTCAGTACTTC. The gene calls are TRBV6-2 or TRBV6-3 and TRBJ2-4; D remains unclear. CDR3 length: 12 amino acids. The V gene lost 10 bases and the J gene lost 8 bases, with 15 bases spanning the gap. The germline CDR1 and CDR2 sequences are MNHEY and SVGEGT.